What follows are 14 T cell receptor beta chains derived from one specimen sequenced in a study of neoadjuvant anti-PD-1 for oral cavity cancer. Sequencing used immunoSEQ multiplex PCR; TCRdb keeps in-frame clones, though not all of them. In the table there are roughly 25,000 clones, 25% to 30% of which are singletons. This sample's time point: after neoadjuvant nivolumab, at surgical resection. Sample: tumor tissue, taken after nivolumab (anti-PD-1) treatment. Every receptor here comes from a person between 35 and 79 years old with oral cavity squamous cell carcinoma.

The J gene is TRBJ2-1, the V gene TRBV25-1; 7 bases align to TRBD2. J gave up 12 bases and V 2 bases, and 7 bases lay outside the gene matches. Germline assignment: CDR1 MGHDK and CDR2 SYGVNS. This CDR3 comprises 13 residues. CDR3 region: CASSEERRERQFF. The DNA of the CDR3 is TGTGCCAGCAGTGAAGAGAGGCGGGAGAGGCAGTTCTTC.

V usage is TRBV27 and J usage is TRBJ2-3, with 8 bases that match TRBD1. V lost 5 bases, J lost 0 bases, and 4 bases stayed unmatched. This CDR3 contains 15 residues. Per germline, CDR1 MNHEY and CDR2 SMNVEV (reference sequence). CDR3 sequence reads: CASSNRDRSTDTQYF. DNA of the CDR3: TGTGCCAGCAGTAACCGGGACAGGAGCACAGATACGCAGTATTTT.

The genes are TRBV28 and TRBJ1-5; no clear D gene. This CDR3 is 17 amino acids long. Trimming took off 8 bases at V and 0 bases at J, with 20 bases between the two ends. Germline CDR1 reads MDHEN; CDR2 reads SYDVKM. Written as DNA, the CDR3 is TGTGCCAGCGGATCCCTAGGGCTATCCTATAGCAATCAGCCCCAGCATTTT. It encodes CASGSLGLSYSNQPQHF.

This clone was detected only a few times. V gene TRBV7-9 combines with J gene TRBJ2-4; D might be TRBD1 (5 bases). Germline V CDR1 and CDR2: SEHNR, FQNEAQ (reference sequence). CDR3 size: 15 residues. Deletions cut 1 base from V and 5 bases from J, with 12 bases between. CDR3 nucleotides: TGTGCCAGCAGCTTAGGATTAGGGGCTGAAAACATTCAGTACTTC. Translating gives CASSLGLGAENIQYF.

DNA for the CDR3: TGTGCCAGCAGCAGGGGTTTTAGGGGAGAGAACGAGCAGTACTTC. It translates to CASSRGFRGENEQYF. The rearrangement links TRBV5-4 to TRBJ2-7; D is tentatively TRBD1 or TRBD2 (5 bases each). The CDR3 runs 15 residues. The germline V gene has CDR1 SGHNT and CDR2 YYREEE (reference sequence). Deletions cut 4 bases from V and 5 bases from J, with 19 bases between.

There are a few counts of this clone. The rearrangement joins TRBV9 to TRBJ1-2; D remains ambiguous. V lost 1 base and J 8 bases, leaving 15 bases between the germline ends. The germline V gene has CDR1 SGDLS and CDR2 YYNGEE. The CDR3 length is 14 residues. Written as DNA, the CDR3 is TGTGCCAGCAGCGTATCAACTTTAAACGGGGGCTACACCTTC. It yields the protein CASSVSTLNGGYTF.

Only a few counts were recorded for this clone. V is TRBV7-3 and J is TRBJ2-1, with 10 bases matching TRBD2. Germline CDR1 SGHTA, CDR2 FQGTGA. J gave up 9 bases and V 4 bases, and 6 bases lay outside the gene matches. This CDR3 is 14 amino acids long. CDR3 sequence: CASSSWASGSEQFF. The CDR3 DNA reads TGTGCCAGCAGCTCCTGGGCTAGCGGGAGTGAGCAGTTCTTC.

This clone was seen only a few times. CDR3 in amino acids: CASSPNRDGNTIYF. The CDR3 DNA sequence: TGTGCCAGCAGTCCCAACAGGGACGGAAACACCATATATTTT. The chain combines TRBV7-9 with TRBJ1-3; possibly TRBD1 for D (6 bases). Trimming stripped 6 bases from V and 4 bases from J, with 13 bases between. The CDR3 is made up of 14 amino acids. The germline gives CDR1 SEHNR, CDR2 FQNEAQ (reference sequence).

In this sample, this clone turned up a few times. The chain couples TRBV7-9 to TRBJ1-3; D remains ambiguous. The germline CDR1 and CDR2 sequences are SEHNR and FQNEAQ (reference sequence). The V gene lost 5 bases and the J gene lost 0 bases, with 14 bases spanning the gap. The CDR3 has 16 residues. The CDR3 DNA is TGTGCCAGCAGCCTCCCGGCCCAGGCCTCTGGAAACACCATATATTTT. Protein product: CASSLPAQASGNTIYF.

The chain joins TRBV4-1 to TRBJ2-5; 15 bases fit TRBD2. The germline gives CDR1 MGHRA, CDR2 YSYEKL. J was trimmed by 2 bases and V by 0 bases; bases with no gene match: 4. The CDR3 runs 18 residues. CDR3 nucleotides: TGCGCCAGCAGCCAAGATCTTGGACTAGCGGGGGGGCAAGAGACCCAGTACTTC. This encodes CASSQDLGLAGGQETQYF.

About this clone: One junction end does not reproduce the germline sequence, and a read error may be involved. The chain recombines TRBV7-6 with TRBJ2-7; TRBD1 matches 9 bases. This CDR3 comprises 13 residues. Per germline, CDR1 SGHVS and CDR2 FNYEAQ. Written as DNA, the CDR3 is TGTGCCACCAGCAGGACAGGGGCGGTCGAGCAGTACTTC. Translating it yields CATSRTGAVEQYF.

There are a few counts of this clone. The CDR3 spells CASSPPRDGTYEQYF. CDR3 DNA sequence: TGTGCCAGCTCACCACCCCGGGACGGAACCTACGAGCAGTACTTC. This chain uses TRBV18 with TRBJ2-7; tentatively, D is TRBD1 or TRBD2 (5 bases each). The length of the CDR3 is 15 residues. V lost 0 bases and J lost 2, with 11 bases in between. The germline gives CDR1 KGHSH, CDR2 LQKENI. Full variable domain (rest looked up from reference TRBV18 and TRBJ2-7): NAGVMQNPRHLVRRRGQEARLRCSPMKGHSHVYWYRQLPEEGLKFMVYLQKENIIDESGMPKERFSAEFPKEGPSILRIQQVVRGDSAAYFCASSPPRDGTYEQYFGPGTRLTVT.

A few counts support this clone. The rearrangement uses TRBV6-1 and TRBJ2-3; no firm D call. This CDR3 is 13 amino acids long. Trimming pared 8 bases from V and 2 bases from J, leaving 11 bases between. Per the germline V gene, CDR1 is MNHNS and CDR2 is SASEGT. CDR3 sequence (DNA): TGTGCCAGCGAGTCTGGCTACACAGATACGCAGTATTTT. It encodes CASESGYTDTQYF.

The genes are TRBV5-1 and TRBJ1-6; D unresolved. Germline CDR1 SGHRS, CDR2 YFSETQ. With 2 bases removed from V and 2 bases from J, the gap between germline ends came to 8 bases. CDR3 size: 15 residues. The CDR3 region has the DNA TGCGCCAGCAGCTTACGGGGTGCCTATAATTCACCCCTCCACTTT. Its translation: CASSLRGAYNSPLHF. The whole variable domain, remainder taken from reference TRBV5-1 and TRBJ1-6, is KAGVTQTPRYLIKTRGQQVTLSCSPISGHRSVSWYQQTPGQGLQFLFEYFSETQRNKGNFPGRFSGRQFSNSRSEMNVSTLELGDSALYLCASSLRGAYNSPLHFGNGTRLTVT.